The clone carrying this T cell receptor (beta chain) was detected once. This CDR3 is built from 14 residues. Trimming took 3 bases from V and 1 from J, leaving 9 bases between them. Germline CDR1 is SGDLS and CDR2 is YYNGEE. These data originate in a study of glioma-infiltrating T cells after dendritic cell vaccination. Primers: 60 V beta forward and 13 J beta reverse. Using immunoSEQ multiplex PCR, the repertoire was profiled, and TCRdb retains in-frame clones only, with some absent. The table includes about 64,000 clones, 82% detected once. The sample consisted of blood, taken before dendritic cell vaccination. This sequence joins TRBV9 and TRBJ2-3; weak D call: TRBD2 (6 bases). The TCR comes from a human donor with glioblastoma. The CDR3 region has the DNA TGTGCCAGCAGCGCCGGGACTGGCACAGATACGCAGTATTTT. Its translation: CASSAGTGTDTQYF.